This is a list of T cell receptor beta chains from one sample in a study of blood T cells in healthy people across ages. TCRdb used MiXCR to reprocess the 5' RACE reads, holding one entry per CDR3 protein. The repertoire holds 910,000 or so distinct CDR3 sequences, with 51% as singletons. The sequencing sample was made of blood. The receptors were gathered from a woman aged 55-70 years in good health. CDR3s include the opening cysteine and the closing phenylalanine or tryptophan. Fields, in order: J gene, D gene, clone size, V gene, CDR3 protein, CDR3 DNA. The D gene is left open where the match is weak. Where a row states a size, it is once, few, many or the class of an expanded clone; other rows omit it.

>TRBJ2-1|.|few|TRBV5-1
CASSPGEGPAPFYNEQFF
TGCGCCAGCAGCCCCGGGGAAGGCCCCGCACCGTTCTACAATGAGCAGTTCTTC
>TRBJ2-5|.|.|TRBV7-9
CASGADERQETQYF
TGTGCCAGCGGCGCTGACGAACGACAAGAGACCCAGTACTTC
>TRBJ2-7|.|.|TRBV3-1
CASSPDLAPEQYF
TGTGCCAGCAGCCCCGATCTGGCCCCCGAGCAGTACTTC
>TRBJ2-7|.|.|TRBV20-1
CSASISGPAGEQYF
TGCAGTGCTAGTATCTCGGGGCCAGCCGGCGAGCAGTACTTC
>TRBJ2-7|.|.|TRBV11-1
CAGLGDASEGQSSYNEQYF
TGTGCCGGCCTGGGAGATGCATCAGAAGGACAGAGCTCCTACAATGAGCAGTACTTC
>TRBJ2-7|.|.|TRBV12-3/TRBV12-4
CASSLDRADEQYF
TGTGCCAGCAGTTTAGACAGGGCCGACGAGCAGTACTTC
>TRBJ2-1|TRBD2|.|TRBV11-1
CASSLESASGMEQFF
TGTGCCAGCAGCTTAGAGTCGGCTAGCGGGATGGAGCAGTTCTTC
>TRBJ2-1|TRBD2|.|TRBV4-3
CASSQAVGRAGGEQFF
TGCGCCAGCAGCCAAGCCGTCGGGAGGGCCGGGGGAGAGCAGTTCTTC
>TRBJ2-7|TRBD1|.|TRBV6-5
CASSSPGQVVYEQYF
TGTGCCAGCAGTTCCCCTGGACAGGTTGTCTACGAGCAGTACTTC
>TRBJ2-5|TRBD2|.|TRBV7-6
CASGGTSGVQETQYF
TGTGCCAGCGGCGGAACTAGCGGGGTACAAGAGACCCAGTACTTC
>TRBJ1-2|.|few|TRBV7-9
CASSFLIYGYTF
TGTGCCAGCAGCTTCCTCATCTATGGCTACACCTTC
>TRBJ2-7|TRBD1|.|TRBV20-1
CSASSGTVVDYEQYF
TGCAGTGCTAGCTCCGGGACAGTCGTGGACTACGAGCAGTACTTC
>TRBJ2-6|TRBD1|few|TRBV29-1
CSVEYLTGAGANVLTF
TGCAGCGTTGAATATCTAACAGGGGCTGGGGCCAACGTCCTGACTTTC
>TRBJ2-1|.|.|TRBV5-1
CASSLPTSREQFF
TGCGCCAGCAGCCTCCCAACTAGCCGTGAGCAGTTCTTC
>TRBJ2-5|.|.|TRBV12-3/TRBV12-4
CASSFGVLTKETQYF
TGTGCCAGCAGTTTTGGGGTCTTAACGAAGGAGACCCAGTACTTC
>TRBJ2-3|TRBD1|.|TRBV20-1
CSAQVLGQGAMGYADTQYF
TGCAGTGCCCAGGTTCTTGGACAGGGGGCTATGGGGTATGCAGATACGCAGTATTTT
>TRBJ2-3|TRBD2|.|TRBV7-2
CASSRKGASGTPADTQYF
TGTGCCAGCAGCCGGAAGGGGGCTAGCGGGACTCCGGCAGATACGCAGTATTTT
>TRBJ2-5|TRBD1|.|TRBV3-1
CASSQDSRGRWETQYF
TGTGCCAGCAGCCAAGACTCCAGGGGGCGCTGGGAGACCCAGTACTTC
>TRBJ1-1|.|.|TRBV6-1
CASSDRGKVEAFF
TGTGCCAGCAGTGACAGGGGTAAGGTTGAAGCTTTCTTT
>TRBJ2-3|TRBD2|.|TRBV7-2
CASSLYSSGRAKDTQYF
TGTGCCAGCAGCTTATATTCGAGCGGGAGGGCCAAAGATACGCAGTATTTT
>TRBJ2-7|TRBD1|few|TRBV20-1
CSARLGQLMGKSYEQYF
TGCAGTGCTAGACTGGGACAGCTCATGGGTAAATCCTACGAGCAGTACTTC
>TRBJ2-5|TRBD2|.|TRBV3-1
CASSPRGTSNEQYF
TGTGCCAGCAGCCCCCGAGGGACTAGTAATGAGCAGTACTTC
>TRBJ1-2|.|few|TRBV12-5
CASGFGGSYGYTF
TGTGCTAGTGGTTTTGGGGGCAGCTATGGCTACACCTTC
>TRBJ2-1|TRBD2|few|TRBV5-1
CASSSPPGGGLAFPYNEQFF
TGCGCCAGCAGCTCACCCCCTGGGGGGGGACTAGCCTTTCCGTACAATGAGCAGTTCTTC
>TRBJ2-3|TRBD2|few|TRBV29-1
CSVGYSGRGRDTQYF
TGCAGCGTTGGGTATAGCGGGAGGGGTCGGGATACGCAGTATTTT
>TRBJ2-7|.|.|TRBV20-1
CSASDNPPYEQYF
TGCAGTGCCTCGGACAACCCGCCCTACGAGCAGTACTTC
>TRBJ2-1|.|few|TRBV5-1
CASSLVSGAYNEQFF
TGCGCCAGCAGCTTGGTTTCGGGAGCCTACAATGAGCAGTTCTTC
>TRBJ2-5|.|once|TRBV21-1
CASSKAARQGKVNQETQYF
TGTGCCAGCAGCAAAGCCGCCCGTCAGGGGAAGGTTAACCAAGAGACCCAGTACTTC
>TRBJ2-7|.|few|TRBV29-1
CSIRLGGDVKQYF
TGCAGCATCAGACTAGGGGGGGACGTGAAGCAGTACTTC
>TRBJ2-7|.|.|TRBV7-2
CASSPRSSGSYEQYF
TGTGCCAGCAGCCCCCGGTCCAGCGGTTCCTACGAGCAGTACTTC
>TRBJ2-2|TRBD2|.|TRBV14
CASSLPLGLAGTGELFF
TGTGCCAGCAGCCTACCTTTAGGACTAGCGGGCACCGGGGAGCTGTTTTTT
>TRBJ2-3|TRBD2|few|TRBV12-3/TRBV12-4
CASSSGTSGLDTQYF
TGTGCCAGCAGTTCCGGGACTAGCGGGTTAGATACGCAGTATTTT
>TRBJ1-1|TRBD1|.|TRBV6-2/TRBV6-3
CASGQGAEAFF
TGTGCCAGTGGACAGGGGGCTGAAGCTTTCTTT
>TRBJ2-7|.|.|TRBV6-6
CASSYEDGGSSYEQYF
TGTGCCAGCAGTTATGAGGATGGGGGGAGCTCCTACGAGCAGTACTTC
>TRBJ2-6|.|.|TRBV12-3/TRBV12-4
CASNHRGRYEANVLTF
TGTGCCAGCAACCATCGGGGCAGGTACGAGGCCAACGTCCTGACTTTC
>TRBJ1-2|TRBD1|.|TRBV20-1
CSAQGDRASDGYTF
TGCAGTGCTCAAGGAGACAGGGCGTCGGATGGCTACACCTTC
>TRBJ2-1|.|.|TRBV7-2
CASSLYGLQANEQFF
TGTGCCAGCAGCTTATACGGACTTCAAGCAAATGAGCAGTTCTTC
>TRBJ2-1|TRBD2|.|TRBV12-3/TRBV12-4
CASSLFAGDNEQFF
TGTGCCAGCAGTTTATTTGCGGGGGACAATGAGCAGTTCTTC